This T cell receptor beta chain was sequenced in a study of spatial heterogeneity in lung cancer. Notes on the study in general: There were more appearances of ubiquitous expanded tumor TCRs in blood at resection than at follow-up.

V was cut by 1 base and J by 4 bases, with 11 bases left in between. CDR1 is LGHNA and CDR2 is YNFKEQ in the germline V gene. The CDR3 covers 14 residues. Notes on this clonotype: Its specificity is unknown.

Every TCR cDNA molecule carried a tag that served as a unique molecular identifier. TCRdb reprocessed the 5' RACE reads via MiXCR and lists one record per CDR3 protein. The sample shows 35,000 to 55,000 distinct CDR3 sequences, approximately 14% of them seen only once. The time point: sample taken at primary tumor resection. Whole RNA obtained from tumor, nontumor lung or frozen PBMC underwent sequencing without sorting. The chain uses TRBV4-2 and TRBJ2-7; no definite D call. The specimen comprised PBMCs, sampled at surgery. This clonotype originated in a male donor with early-stage non-small cell lung cancer. CDR3 sequence (DNA): TGTGCCAGCAGCCAAGGTTACGGGCGTTACGAGCAGTACTTC. Amino acids: CASSQGYGRYEQYF.